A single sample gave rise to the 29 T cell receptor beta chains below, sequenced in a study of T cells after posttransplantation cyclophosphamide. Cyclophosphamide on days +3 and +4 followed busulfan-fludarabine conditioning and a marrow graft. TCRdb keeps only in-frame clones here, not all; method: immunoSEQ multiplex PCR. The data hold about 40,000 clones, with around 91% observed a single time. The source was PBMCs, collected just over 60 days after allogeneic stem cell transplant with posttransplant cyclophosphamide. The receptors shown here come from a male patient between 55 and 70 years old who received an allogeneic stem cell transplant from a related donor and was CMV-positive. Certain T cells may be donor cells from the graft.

CDR3 DNA sequence: TGTGCCGTACGGGACAGCCCAAAAGAGACCCAGTACTTC. Encoded protein: CAVRDSPKETQYF. The chain employs TRBV6-5 and TRBJ2-5, with 7 bases identical to TRBD1. V shed 11 bases and J 3 bases; nucleotides not matched to a gene: 9. The CDR3 has 13 residues. Germline V CDR1 and CDR2: MNHEY, SVGAGI.

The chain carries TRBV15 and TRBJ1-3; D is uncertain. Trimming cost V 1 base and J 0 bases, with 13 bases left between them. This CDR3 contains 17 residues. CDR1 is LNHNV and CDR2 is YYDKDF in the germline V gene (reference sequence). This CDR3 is CATSRGTGSYSGNTIYF. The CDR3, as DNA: TGTGCCACCAGCAGAGGTACGGGGAGCTACTCTGGAAACACCATATATTTT.

The CDR3 reads CASSAGQVNTEAFF. The CDR3 coding sequence is TGTGCCAGCAGCGCGGGACAGGTGAACACTGAAGCTTTCTTT. This chain joins TRBV9 and TRBJ1-1; 8 bases are a match to TRBD1. After removal of 3 bases from V and 0 bases from J, the junction contained 1 base not matched to a gene. The germline V gene encodes CDR1 SGDLS and CDR2 YYNGEE. The CDR3 is 14 residues long.

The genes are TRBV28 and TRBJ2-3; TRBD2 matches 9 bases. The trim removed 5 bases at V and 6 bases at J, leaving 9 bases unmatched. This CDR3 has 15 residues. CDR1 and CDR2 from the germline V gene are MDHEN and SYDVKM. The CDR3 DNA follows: TGTGCCAGCAGTACAGCGGGGGGCCGTCGCGATACGCAGTATTTT. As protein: CASSTAGGRRDTQYF.

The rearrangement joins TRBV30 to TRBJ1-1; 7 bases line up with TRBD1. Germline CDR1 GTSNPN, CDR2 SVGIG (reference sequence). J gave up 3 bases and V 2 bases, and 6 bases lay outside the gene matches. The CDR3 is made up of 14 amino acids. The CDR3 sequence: CAWSKRTGYTEAFF. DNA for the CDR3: TGTGCCTGGAGTAAAAGGACAGGTTACACTGAAGCTTTCTTT.

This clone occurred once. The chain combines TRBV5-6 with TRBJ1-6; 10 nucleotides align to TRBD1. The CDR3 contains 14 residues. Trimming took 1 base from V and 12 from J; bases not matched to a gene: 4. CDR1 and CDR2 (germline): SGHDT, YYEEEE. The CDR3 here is CASSLRGQGGPLHF. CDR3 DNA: TGTGCCAGCAGCTTGAGAGGACAGGGGGGACCCCTCCACTTT.

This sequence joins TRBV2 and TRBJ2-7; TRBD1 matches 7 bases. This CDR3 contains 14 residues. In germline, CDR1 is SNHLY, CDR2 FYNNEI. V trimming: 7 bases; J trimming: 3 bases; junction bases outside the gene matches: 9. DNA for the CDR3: TGTGCCAGCACCCAATGGACAGGCCTCTACGAGCAGTACTTC. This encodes CASTQWTGLYEQYF.

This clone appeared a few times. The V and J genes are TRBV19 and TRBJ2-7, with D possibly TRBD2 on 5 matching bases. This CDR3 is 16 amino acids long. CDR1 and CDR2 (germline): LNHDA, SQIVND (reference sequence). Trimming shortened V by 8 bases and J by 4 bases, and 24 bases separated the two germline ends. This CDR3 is CASSGSSRRTPYEQYF. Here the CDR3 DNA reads TGTGCCAGTTCCGGGTCCAGCCGGAGGACCCCTTACGAGCAGTACTTC. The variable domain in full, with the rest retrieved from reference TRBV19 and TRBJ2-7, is DGGITQSPKYLFRKEGQNVTLSCEQNLNHDAMYWYRQDPGQGLRLIYYSQIVNDFQKGDIAEGYSVSREKKESFPLTVTSAQKNPTAFYLCASSGSSRRTPYEQYFGPGTRLTVT.

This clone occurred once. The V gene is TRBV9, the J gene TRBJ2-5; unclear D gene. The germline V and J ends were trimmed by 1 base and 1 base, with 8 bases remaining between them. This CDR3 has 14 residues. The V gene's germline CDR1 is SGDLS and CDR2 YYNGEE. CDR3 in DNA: TGTGCCAGCAGCGTACATTCAGGCCAAGAGACCCAGTACTTC. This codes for CASSVHSGQETQYF.

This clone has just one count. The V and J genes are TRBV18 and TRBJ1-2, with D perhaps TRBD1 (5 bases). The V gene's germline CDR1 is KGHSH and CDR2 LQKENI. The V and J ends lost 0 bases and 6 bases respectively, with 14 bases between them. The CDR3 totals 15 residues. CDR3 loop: CASSPPSQTDNGYTF. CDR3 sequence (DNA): TGTGCCAGCTCACCACCGTCACAGACAGATAATGGCTACACCTTC.

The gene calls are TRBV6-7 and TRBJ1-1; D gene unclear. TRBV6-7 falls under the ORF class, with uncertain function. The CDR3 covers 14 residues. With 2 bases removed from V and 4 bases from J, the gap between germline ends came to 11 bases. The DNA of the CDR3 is TGTGCCAGCAGTTACGAGTTAGTCGGCACTGAAGCTTTCTTT. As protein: CASSYELVGTEAFF.

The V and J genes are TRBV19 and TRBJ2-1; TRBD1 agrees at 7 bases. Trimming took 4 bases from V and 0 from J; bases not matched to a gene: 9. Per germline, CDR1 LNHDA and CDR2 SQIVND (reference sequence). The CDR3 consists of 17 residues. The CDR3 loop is CASSKPGQRYSYNEQFF. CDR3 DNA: TGTGCCAGTAGTAAACCGGGACAGCGATACTCCTACAATGAGCAGTTCTTC.

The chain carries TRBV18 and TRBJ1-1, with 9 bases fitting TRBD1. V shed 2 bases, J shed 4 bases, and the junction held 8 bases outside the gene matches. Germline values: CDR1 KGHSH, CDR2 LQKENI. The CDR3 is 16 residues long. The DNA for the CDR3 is TGTGCCAGCTCACCAAGGACGACAGGGGGTGGCACTGAAGCTTTCTTT. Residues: CASSPRTTGGGTEAFF.

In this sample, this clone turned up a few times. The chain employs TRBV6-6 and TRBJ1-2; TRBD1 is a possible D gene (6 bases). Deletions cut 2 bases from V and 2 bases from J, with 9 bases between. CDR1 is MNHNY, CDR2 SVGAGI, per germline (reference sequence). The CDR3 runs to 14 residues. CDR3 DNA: TGTGCCAGCAGTTACCGCCAGGGGAACTATGGCTACACCTTC. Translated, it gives CASSYRQGNYGYTF.

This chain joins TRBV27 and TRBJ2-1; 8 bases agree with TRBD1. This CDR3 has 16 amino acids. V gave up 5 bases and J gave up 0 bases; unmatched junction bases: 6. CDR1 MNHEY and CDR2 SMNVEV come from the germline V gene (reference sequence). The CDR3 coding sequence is TGTGCCAGCAGTCCCGGGACAGGCTACTCCTACAATGAGCAGTTCTTC. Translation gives CASSPGTGYSYNEQFF.

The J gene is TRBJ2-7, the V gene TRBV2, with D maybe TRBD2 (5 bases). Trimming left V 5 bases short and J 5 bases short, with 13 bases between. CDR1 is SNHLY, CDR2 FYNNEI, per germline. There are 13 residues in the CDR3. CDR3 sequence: CASSLELVHEQYV. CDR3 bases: TGTGCCAGCAGTTTAGAACTAGTACACGAGCAGTACGTC.

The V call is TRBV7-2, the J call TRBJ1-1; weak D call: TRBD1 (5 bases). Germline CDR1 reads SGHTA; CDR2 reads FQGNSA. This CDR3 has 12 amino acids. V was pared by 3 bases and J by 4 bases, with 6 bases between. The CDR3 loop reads CASSFQGTEAFF. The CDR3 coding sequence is TGTGCCAGCAGCTTCCAGGGCACTGAAGCTTTCTTT.

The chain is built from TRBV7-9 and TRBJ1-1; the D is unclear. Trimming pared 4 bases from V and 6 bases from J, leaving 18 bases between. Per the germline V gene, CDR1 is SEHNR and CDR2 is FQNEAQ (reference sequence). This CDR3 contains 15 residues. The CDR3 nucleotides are TGTGCCAGCAGCTCGACCGCGGGCCGGAGGCCTGAAGCTTTCTTT. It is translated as CASSSTAGRRPEAFF.

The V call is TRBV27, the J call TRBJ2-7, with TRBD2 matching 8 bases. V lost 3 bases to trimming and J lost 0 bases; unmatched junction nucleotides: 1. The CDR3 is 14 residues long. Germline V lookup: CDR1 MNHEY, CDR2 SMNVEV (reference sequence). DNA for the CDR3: TGTGCCAGCAGTTTTCGGGGGGGCTCCTACGAGCAGTACTTC. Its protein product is CASSFRGGSYEQYF.

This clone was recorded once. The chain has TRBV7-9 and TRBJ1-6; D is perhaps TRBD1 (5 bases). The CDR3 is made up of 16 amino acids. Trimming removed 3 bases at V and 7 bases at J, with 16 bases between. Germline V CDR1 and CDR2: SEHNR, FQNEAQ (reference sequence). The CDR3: CASSFDSGLPNSPLHF. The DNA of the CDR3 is TGTGCCAGCAGCTTTGATTCGGGACTCCCGAATTCACCCCTCCACTTT.

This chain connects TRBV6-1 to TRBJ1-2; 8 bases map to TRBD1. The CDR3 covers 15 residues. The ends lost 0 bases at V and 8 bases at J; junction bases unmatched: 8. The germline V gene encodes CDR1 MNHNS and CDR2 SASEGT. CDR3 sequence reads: CASSEALQGARGYTF. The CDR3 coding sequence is TGTGCCAGCAGTGAAGCGCTTCAGGGGGCACGGGGCTACACCTTC.

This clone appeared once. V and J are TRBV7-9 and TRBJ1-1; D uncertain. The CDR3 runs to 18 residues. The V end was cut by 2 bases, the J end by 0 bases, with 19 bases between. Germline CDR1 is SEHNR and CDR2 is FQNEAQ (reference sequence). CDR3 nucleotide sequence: TGTGCCAGCAGCTTATTAAACGTCCAGCCAGGCATGAACACTGAAGCTTTCTTT. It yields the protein CASSLLNVQPGMNTEAFF.

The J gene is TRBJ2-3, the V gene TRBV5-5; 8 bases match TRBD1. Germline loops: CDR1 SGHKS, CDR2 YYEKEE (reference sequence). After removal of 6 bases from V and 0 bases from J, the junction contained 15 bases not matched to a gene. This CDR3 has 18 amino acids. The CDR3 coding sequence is TGTGCCAGCACCCCTAGGGACAGGCCCATATCTAGCACAGATACGCAGTATTTT. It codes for CASTPRDRPISSTDTQYF.

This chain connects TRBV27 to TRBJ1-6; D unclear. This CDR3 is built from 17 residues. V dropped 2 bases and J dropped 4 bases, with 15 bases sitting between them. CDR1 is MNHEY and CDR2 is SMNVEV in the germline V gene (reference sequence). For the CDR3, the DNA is TGTGCCAGCAGTTTAGCGATCGGGGATGGTTATAATTCACCCCTCCACTTT. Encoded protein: CASSLAIGDGYNSPLHF.

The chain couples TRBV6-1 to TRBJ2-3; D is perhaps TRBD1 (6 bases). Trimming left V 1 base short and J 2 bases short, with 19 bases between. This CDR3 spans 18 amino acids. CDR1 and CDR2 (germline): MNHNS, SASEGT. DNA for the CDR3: TGTGCCAGCAGTGAAGGGGGGACCGGGACAAGGATCACAGATACGCAGTATTTT. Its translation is CASSEGGTGTRITDTQYF.

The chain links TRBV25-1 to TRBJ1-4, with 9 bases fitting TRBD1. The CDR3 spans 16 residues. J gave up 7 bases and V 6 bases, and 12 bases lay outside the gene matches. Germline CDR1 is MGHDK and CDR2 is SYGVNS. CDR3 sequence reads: CASSESRGQGGEKLFF. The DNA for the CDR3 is TGTGCCAGCAGCGAAAGTCGGGGACAGGGAGGTGAAAAACTGTTTTTT.

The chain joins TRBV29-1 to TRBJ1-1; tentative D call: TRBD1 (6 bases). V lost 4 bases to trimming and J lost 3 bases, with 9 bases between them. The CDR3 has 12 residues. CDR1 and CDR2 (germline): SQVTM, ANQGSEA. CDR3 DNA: TGCAGCGTTGGACAGGCCGACACTGAAGCTTTCTTT. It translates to CSVGQADTEAFF.

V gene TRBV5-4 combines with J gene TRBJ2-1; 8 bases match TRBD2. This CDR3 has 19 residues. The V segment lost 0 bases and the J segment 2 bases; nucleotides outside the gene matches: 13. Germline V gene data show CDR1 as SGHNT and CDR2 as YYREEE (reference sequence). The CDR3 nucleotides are TGTGCCAGCAGCTTGGGCCTGGCGGGGGGCGGAATAGCCTACAATGAGCAGTTCTTC. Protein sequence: CASSLGLAGGGIAYNEQFF.

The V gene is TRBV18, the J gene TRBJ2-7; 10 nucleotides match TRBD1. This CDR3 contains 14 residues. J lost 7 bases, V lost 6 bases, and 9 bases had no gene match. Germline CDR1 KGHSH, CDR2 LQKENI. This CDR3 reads CASSSGQGNGEQYF. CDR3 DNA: TGTGCCAGCTCTTCGGGACAGGGGAATGGAGAGCAGTACTTC.